Ten or more counts support the clone carrying this T cell receptor (beta chain). Its target is unknown. This sample stems from a study of early T cells in non-severe SARS-CoV-2 infection. The CDR3 length is 14 residues. CDR1 and CDR2 from the germline V gene are LNHDA and SQIVND (reference sequence). V lost 3 bases and J lost 0, with 7 bases in between. The study, taken as a whole, reports: In VDJdb matching, anti-spike CD8 responses were favored while private and CD4 specificities went missing.

Unique molecular identifiers were added to individual cDNA molecules. TCRdb itself ran the 5' RACE reads through MiXCR, one entry per CDR3 protein. Of 40,000 or so distinct CDR3 sequences listed, 4.5% to 7% are singletons. This chain uses TRBV19 with TRBJ2-3, with D perhaps given as TRBD1 or TRBD2 (5 bases each). Sequencing used whole blood, obtained at baseline. This receptor was taken from an adult who was a healthcare worker with PCR-confirmed SARS-CoV-2 infection or an uninfected control (not recorded which). The CDR3 DNA reads as TGTGCCAGTAGTATTGGGGGTAGCACAGATACGCAGTATTTT. The encoded protein is CASSIGGSTDTQYF.